The source of this T cell receptor (beta chain) is a study of blood T cell repertoires in COVID-19. On the study more broadly: The United States, Italy and Spain supplied acute and convalescent COVID-19 samples.

V gave up 4 bases and J gave up 1 base; unmatched junction bases: 6. The CDR3 is 15 residues long. In germline, CDR1 is SGDLS, CDR2 YYNGEE. Authors' methods: By means of reference gene primer amplification, nucleated cell counts were estimated. Clones were read by immunoSEQ multiplex PCR, and TCRdb kept only the in-frame ones, dropping some. The DNA was the basis for D and trimming; V, J and clone size are from that table. Of 77,000 or so clones in the sample, roughly four fifths were seen once. The TCR was taken from a woman at least 80 years old with active or convalescent COVID-19. J is TRBJ2-5 and V is TRBV9, with TRBD2 identical over 8 bases. The sample comprised peripheral blood. CDR3 sequence (DNA): TGTGCCAGCAGCCCGAGCGGGGGTCTCCAAGAGACCCAGTACTTC. This gives the protein CASSPSGGLQETQYF.